This T cell receptor beta chain was observed in a study of T cells after yellow fever vaccination. Whole-study context: Some fractions had low cell numbers, and these were prepared with SMART-Seq v4 Ultra Low Input. Study-wide results and limits: Most clones from primary vaccination resurfaced after the booster (about 96% CD4, 88% CD8).

This clonotype was seen only a few times. Antigen: not known. This CDR3 comprises 14 residues. Trimming left V 6 bases short and J 2 bases short, with 13 bases between. Germline CDR1 is MNHEY and CDR2 is SVGEGT. A single record per CDR3 protein comes from TCRdb applying MiXCR to the 5' RACE reads. The sample includes hundreds of thousands of distinct CDR3 sequences, about a sixth of them seen just once. The TCR was taken from a man aged 18 to 30 who received the YFV17D yellow fever vaccine. Sequenced material: PBMCs, taken 5 days after the first yellow fever vaccination. J is TRBJ2-5 and V is TRBV6-2 or TRBV6-3; perhaps TRBD1 as D (6 bases). CDR3 DNA sequence: TGTGCCAGCAGACCCGACAGGCTACAAGAGACCCAGTACTTC. It codes for CASRPDRLQETQYF.